These 25 T cell receptor beta chains originate from one sample sequenced in a study of blood T cell repertoires in COVID-19. Libraries were prepared by immunoSEQ multiplex PCR; TCRdb keeps only in-frame clonotypes and omits some of them. Here the sample spans approximately 170,000 clones, 84% being singletons. The sequenced material came from PBMCs or T cells enriched from blood (not recorded which). These TCRs come from a woman in her fifties or sixties who had recovered from COVID-19.

The genes are TRBV12-3 or TRBV12-4 and TRBJ1-1, with D perhaps TRBD1 (6 bases). V lost 7 bases and J 7 bases, leaving 16 bases between the germline ends. The CDR3 is 13 amino acids. CDR3 region: CASTPQGRIEAFF. The CDR3, as DNA: TGTGCCAGCACCCCACAGGGTAGGATTGAAGCTTTCTTT.

This chain links TRBV25-1 with TRBJ2-2, with a tentative D call TRBD1 (6 bases). The CDR3 contains 15 residues. V lost 4 bases and J 6 bases, leaving 15 bases between the germline ends. Germline V gives CDR1 MGHDK, CDR2 SYGVNS. The CDR3 DNA sequence: TGTGCCAGCAGTGGGGGGCCCTGGGGATCCGGGGAGCTGTTTTTT. Residues: CASSGGPWGSGELFF.

The chain recombines TRBV3-1 (or the pseudogene TRBV3-2) with TRBJ2-7, with 7 bases matching TRBD2. The CDR3 runs 15 residues. V was clipped by 4 bases and J by 4 bases; unmatched bases: 10. Germline V gene data show CDR1 as LGHDT and CDR2 as YNNKEL (reference sequence). DNA for the CDR3: TGTGCCAGCAGCCTCGCGTCCGGGGGGAAGTACGAGCAGTACTTC. Translation gives CASSLASGGKYEQYF.

The gene calls are TRBV2 and TRBJ1-3; no clear D gene. The CDR3 is 13 residues long. Germline lookup yields CDR1 SNHLY and CDR2 FYNNEI. V was clipped by 8 bases and J by 6 bases, with 14 bases between them. CDR3 region: CASGGQLKNTIYF. CDR3 in DNA: TGTGCCAGCGGTGGGCAGTTGAAAAACACCATATATTTT.

The J gene is TRBJ2-6, the V gene TRBV6-2 or TRBV6-3, with a tentative D call TRBD1 (6 bases). The CDR3 is 16 residues long. Germline CDR1 is MNHEY and CDR2 is SVGEGT. V was trimmed by 5 bases and J by 4 bases, leaving 15 bases between them. For the CDR3, the DNA is TGTGCCAGCAGTGGGCTAACAGGGACCGGGGCCAACGTCCTGACTTTC. This translates into CASSGLTGTGANVLTF.

V gene TRBV7-2 combines with J gene TRBJ1-5; D perhaps matches TRBD1 (5 bases). Deletions cut 1 base from V and 0 bases from J, with 13 bases between. CDR1 and CDR2 (germline): SGHTA, FQGNSA. The CDR3 is made up of 17 amino acids. The CDR3 DNA reads TGTGCCAGCAGCTTAGGACGGGGGGATTATAGCAATCAGCCCCAGCATTTT. Protein: CASSLGRGDYSNQPQHF.

The chain recombines TRBV7-2 with TRBJ1-1; no firm D call. Per germline, CDR1 SGHTA and CDR2 FQGNSA. The CDR3 has 14 residues. Trimming cost V 4 bases and J 5 bases, with 14 bases left between them. The CDR3 spells CASSYSGVGTEAFF. The CDR3, as DNA: TGTGCCAGCAGCTATAGCGGGGTGGGGACTGAAGCTTTCTTT.

CDR3 residues: CSVASTGGNSPLHF. CDR3 in DNA: TGCAGCGTTGCCTCCACAGGGGGGAATTCACCCCTCCACTTT. The genes are TRBV29-1 and TRBJ1-6, with 8 bases matching TRBD1. Germline V gives CDR1 SQVTM, CDR2 ANQGSEA. The CDR3 is 14 residues long. V gave up 4 bases and J gave up 7 bases; unmatched junction bases: 6.

V and J are TRBV28 and TRBJ2-7; 10 bases align to TRBD2. J was trimmed by 0 bases and V by 4 bases; bases with no gene match: 9. The CDR3 is 17 amino acids. CDR1 is MDHEN and CDR2 is SYDVKM in the germline V gene. CDR3 bases: TGTGCCAGCAGTTATACCCTAGCGGGAGTCCACTCCTACGAGCAGTACTTC. Protein: CASSYTLAGVHSYEQYF.

This chain links TRBV28 with TRBJ1-3; D unclear. V lost 7 bases and J 0 bases, leaving 10 bases between the germline ends. The CDR3 loop spans 14 amino acids. CDR1 and CDR2 from the germline V gene are MDHEN and SYDVKM. The CDR3 is CASTQAYSGNTIYF. The CDR3 coding sequence is TGTGCCAGCACCCAAGCATACTCTGGAAACACCATATATTTT.

The CDR3 DNA sequence: TGCAGTGCTAGAGAAGGGGGAAAACTGTTTTTT. Amino acid sequence: CSAREGGKLFF. The rearrangement joins TRBV20-1 to TRBJ1-4; maybe TRBD1 (6 bases). CDR1 and CDR2 (germline): DFQATT, SNEGSKA (reference sequence). The CDR3 is made up of 11 amino acids. V gave up 0 bases and J gave up 10 bases, with 6 bases separating them.

Here the CDR3 reads CASSYQGPTEAFF. CDR3 coding DNA: TGTGCCAGCAGCTATCAGGGCCCCACTGAAGCTTTCTTT. This chain joins TRBV7-9 and TRBJ1-1, with a weak D call TRBD1 (5 bases). Per germline, CDR1 SEHNR and CDR2 FQNEAQ (reference sequence). This CDR3 has 13 residues. With 4 bases removed from V and 4 bases from J, the gap between germline ends came to 10 bases.

The rearrangement joins TRBV5-1 to TRBJ2-7, with D tentatively TRBD2 (5 bases). The V gene lost 0 bases and the J gene lost 2 bases, with 9 bases spanning the gap. From germline, CDR1 is SGHRS and CDR2 YFSETQ. This CDR3 contains 14 residues. The CDR3 nucleotides are TGCGCCAGCAGCTTGGACGCGGGCCCCTACGAGCAGTACTTC. Translation: CASSLDAGPYEQYF. Full variable domain (remainder filled in from reference TRBV5-1 and TRBJ2-7): KAGVTQTPRYLIKTRGQQVTLSCSPISGHRSVSWYQQTPGQGLQFLFEYFSETQRNKGNFPGRFSGRQFSNSRSEMNVSTLELGDSALYLCASSLDAGPYEQYFGPGTRLTVT.

The V and J genes are TRBV7-2 and TRBJ1-2; 12 bases are a match to TRBD1. This CDR3 comprises 14 residues. With V trimmed by 10 bases and J by 7 bases, 10 bases remained unmatched. Germline V CDR1 and CDR2: SGHTA, FQGNSA. The CDR3 DNA sequence: TGTGCCACCGACCCGGGACAGGGGGCGACTGGCTACACCTTC. Amino acid sequence: CATDPGQGATGYTF.

The CDR3 reads CASSQNSGRTGEQFF. CDR3 DNA sequence: TGTGCCAGCAGTCAAAATAGCGGGAGGACCGGGGAGCAGTTCTTC. This chain connects TRBV11-3 to TRBJ2-1; 10 bases agree with TRBD2. The CDR3 has 15 amino acids. Germline CDR1 SGHNT, CDR2 YENEEA. The trim removed 6 bases at V and 10 bases at J, leaving 12 bases unmatched.

The V and J genes are TRBV5-6 and TRBJ2-3; no clear D gene. V lost 0 bases, J lost 6 bases, and 5 bases lay in between. Germline V lookup: CDR1 SGHDT, CDR2 YYEEEE. The length of the CDR3 is 12 residues. The CDR3 coding sequence is TGTGCCAGCAGCTTGGACCGGGATACGCAGTATTTT. It is translated as CASSLDRDTQYF.

This chain joins TRBV5-1 and TRBJ1-5; D is ambiguous. CDR1 is SGHRS, CDR2 YFSETQ, per germline. V was trimmed by 4 bases and J by 1 base, leaving 12 bases between them. The CDR3 length is 15 residues. CDR3 sequence reads: CASSQEGGSNQPQHF. CDR3 in DNA: TGCGCCAGCAGCCAAGAGGGCGGCAGCAATCAGCCCCAGCATTTT.

The V gene is TRBV19, the J gene TRBJ1-5; possibly TRBD1 for D (6 bases). Trimming stripped 7 bases from V and 2 bases from J, with 12 bases between. From germline, CDR1 is LNHDA and CDR2 SQIVND (reference sequence). CDR3 size: 14 residues. For the CDR3, the DNA is TGTGCCAGTATGAGCGGGGGCGGCAATCAGCCCCAGCATTTT. It codes for CASMSGGGNQPQHF.

V and J are TRBV14 and TRBJ1-1; the D is unclear. CDR1 SGHDN and CDR2 FVKESK come from the germline V gene. Trimming removed 2 bases at V and 0 bases at J, with 7 bases between. The CDR3 has 14 residues. The CDR3 protein is CASSQYTMNTEAFF. CDR3 bases: TGTGCCAGCAGCCAATACACCATGAACACTGAAGCTTTCTTT.

The gene calls are TRBV28 and TRBJ2-2; perhaps TRBD2 as D (6 bases). CDR3 size: 15 residues. Germline values: CDR1 MDHEN, CDR2 SYDVKM. Deletions cut 7 bases from V and 4 bases from J, with 16 bases between. The CDR3 DNA reads as TGTGCCAGCATCGAATCCGGGAGAACCACCGGGGAGCTGTTTTTT. This encodes CASIESGRTTGELFF.

A single count supports this clone. This chain uses TRBV7-9 with TRBJ2-3; D unclear. This CDR3 is built from 15 residues. CDR1 is SEHNR and CDR2 is FQNEAQ in the germline V gene (reference sequence). Trimming took off 1 base at V and 4 bases at J, with 12 bases between the two ends. As DNA, the CDR3 is TGTGCCAGCAGCTTAGTTACTGTATTCGCAGATACGCAGTATTTT. Protein sequence: CASSLVTVFADTQYF.

The sample holds a few counts of this clone. The V gene is TRBV27, the J gene TRBJ2-5, with 8 bases aligning to TRBD2. Germline CDR1 and CDR2: MNHEY and SMNVEV (reference sequence). The CDR3 extends over 14 amino acids. The V and J ends lost 6 bases and 5 bases, in that order; junction bases with no gene match: 8. The CDR3 region is CASSTSPSGETQYF. As DNA, the CDR3 is TGTGCCAGCAGCACCTCACCTAGCGGGGAGACCCAGTACTTC.

This chain connects TRBV7-2 to TRBJ2-7; 8 bases fit TRBD1. V dropped 5 bases and J dropped 6; count of bases not matched to a gene: 9. Germline V lookup: CDR1 SGHTA, CDR2 FQGNSA. The CDR3 spans 14 residues. CDR3 loop: CASSLPGTGREQYF. The CDR3 DNA is TGTGCCAGCAGCCTACCCGGGACAGGTCGCGAGCAGTACTTC.

The chain carries TRBV19 and TRBJ2-1, with 8 bases that match TRBD1. The V and J ends lost 6 bases and 3 bases, in that order; junction bases with no gene match: 13. Per germline, CDR1 LNHDA and CDR2 SQIVND (reference sequence). The CDR3 spans 17 residues. As DNA, the CDR3 is TGTGCCAGTAGCCGACGAAACCGGGACAGGTACTACAATGAGCAGTTCTTC. Translated: CASSRRNRDRYYNEQFF.

This rearrangement joins TRBV28 to TRBJ2-7; 7 bases line up with TRBD2. Germline loops: CDR1 MDHEN, CDR2 SYDVKM. With 5 bases clipped from V and 4 bases from J, the junction kept 5 bases outside the gene matches. The CDR3 is 13 amino acids. The DNA of the CDR3 is TGTGCCAGCAGTACGACTAGCCCTTACGAGCAGTACTTC. Translation gives CASSTTSPYEQYF. Complete variable domain (other parts from reference TRBV28 and TRBJ2-7): DVKVTQSSRYLVKRTGEKVFLECVQDMDHENMFWYRQDPGLGLRLIYFSYDVKMKEKGDIPEGYSVSREKKERFSLILESASTNQTSMYLCASSTTSPYEQYFGPGTRLTVT.